This TCR beta chain was sequenced for a study of blood T cell repertoires in COVID-19. Using immunoSEQ multiplex PCR, the repertoire was profiled, and TCRdb retains in-frame clones only, with some absent. The sample holds around 180,000 clones; under 90% are singletons and the top ten take about 10%. Germline CDR1 SGHKS, CDR2 YYEKEE (reference sequence). This CDR3 is built from 15 residues. V lost 2 bases to trimming and J lost 8 bases, with 16 bases between them. J is TRBJ1-4 and V is TRBV5-5; D might be TRBD1 (5 bases). The source material was peripheral blood. This receptor was taken from a woman older than 75 with active or convalescent COVID-19. The DNA for the CDR3 is TGTGCCAGCAGCTTACGCGGGGCGGAGGAAGAAAAACTGTTTTTT. Translating it yields CASSLRGAEEEKLFF.